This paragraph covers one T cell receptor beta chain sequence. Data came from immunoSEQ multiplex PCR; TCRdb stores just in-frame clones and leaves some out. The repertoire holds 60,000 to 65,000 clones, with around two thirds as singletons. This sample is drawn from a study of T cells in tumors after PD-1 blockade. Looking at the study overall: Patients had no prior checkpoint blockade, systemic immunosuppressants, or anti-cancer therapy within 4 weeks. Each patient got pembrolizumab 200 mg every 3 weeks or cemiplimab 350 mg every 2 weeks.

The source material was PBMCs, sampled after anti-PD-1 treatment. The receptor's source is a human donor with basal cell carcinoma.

CDR3: CASSLDRFINSNQPQHF. Here the CDR3 DNA reads TGTGCCAGCAGCTTGGACAGGTTCATTAACAGCAATCAGCCCCAGCATTTT. V is TRBV7-8 and J is TRBJ1-5; TRBD1 agrees at 7 bases. V trimming: 3 bases; J trimming: 1 base; junction bases outside the gene matches: 9. Germline CDR1 and CDR2: SGHVS and FQNEAQ. The CDR3 runs 17 residues. Complete variable domain (other parts from reference TRBV7-8 and TRBJ1-5): GAGVSQSPRYKVAKRGQDVALRCDPISGHVSLFWYQQALGQGPEFLTYFQNEAQLDKSGLPSDRFFAERPEGSVSTLKIQRTQQEDSAVYLCASSLDRFINSNQPQHFGDGTRLSIL.